Shown below are 13 T cell receptor beta chains from a single sample sequenced in a study of blood T cell repertoires in COVID-19. Sequencing was performed with immunoSEQ multiplex PCR; in TCRdb, only in-frame clones are kept and a portion is missing. The sample lists 150,000 to 250,000 clones, about four fifths occurring once. Material: peripheral blood. The receptors were gathered from a woman in her thirties or forties with COVID-19, enrolled during active disease.

The chain has TRBV5-4 and TRBJ1-2; 8 bases fit TRBD1. Losses at the gene ends were 2 bases for V and 14 bases for J; bases not matched to a gene: 11. This CDR3 is 13 amino acids long. In germline, CDR1 is SGHNT, CDR2 YYREEE (reference sequence). The CDR3 protein is CASSLRQGLDGTF. The CDR3 region has the DNA TGTGCCAGCAGCTTACGACAGGGGTTGGACGGGACCTTC.

CDR3 coding DNA: TGTGCCAGCAGTTTTGAGGGCTGGGATACGCAGTATTTT. Translating it yields CASSFEGWDTQYF. The chain joins TRBV28 to TRBJ2-3; a weak D match, TRBD2 (5 bases). There are 13 residues in the CDR3. Germline V gives CDR1 MDHEN, CDR2 SYDVKM. Trimming removed 3 bases at V and 6 bases at J, with 10 bases between.

This sequence joins TRBV12-5 and TRBJ2-5, with 13 bases lining up with TRBD2. This CDR3 spans 18 amino acids. Germline values: CDR1 LGHNT, CDR2 FRNRAP. The V segment lost 2 bases and the J segment 4 bases; nucleotides outside the gene matches: 10. The CDR3 nucleotides are TGTGCTAGTGGTTTGTCAGGGACTAGCGGGATAGTGGCAGAGACCCAGTACTTC. Protein: CASGLSGTSGIVAETQYF.

The genes are TRBV11-3 and TRBJ1-1; the D is unclear. Per germline, CDR1 SGHNT and CDR2 YENEEA. The CDR3 loop spans 13 amino acids. V was clipped by 0 bases and J by 4 bases, with 6 bases between them. CDR3 in amino acids: CASSLDPGTEAFF. The CDR3 nucleotides are TGTGCCAGCAGCTTAGATCCGGGCACTGAAGCTTTCTTT.

V and J are TRBV10-3 and TRBJ1-1; no clear D. V was clipped by 4 bases and J by 7 bases, with 13 bases between them. Germline V gene sequence: CDR1 ENHRY, CDR2 SYGVKD. This CDR3 is built from 13 residues. The CDR3 spells CAISVRGNGEAFF. The CDR3 DNA reads TGTGCCATCAGTGTGAGAGGAAACGGTGAAGCTTTCTTT.

This clone was seen only a few times. The chain has TRBV5-1 and TRBJ2-1, with D possibly matching TRBD1 (6 bases). Germline V gene sequence: CDR1 SGHRS, CDR2 YFSETQ. The CDR3 is 14 amino acids. V was clipped by 5 bases and J by 12 bases, with 21 bases between them. DNA for the CDR3: TGCGCCAGCAGTCCCGGATCCTCCCCACAGGGGCAGTTCTTC. It codes for CASSPGSSPQGQFF.

J is TRBJ2-4 and V is TRBV30; D remains unclear. V gave up 3 bases and J gave up 15 bases, with 15 bases separating them. Germline values: CDR1 GTSNPN, CDR2 SVGIG (reference sequence). This CDR3 has 11 residues. The CDR3 protein is CAWREWALRYF. CDR3 DNA: TGTGCCTGGAGAGAATGGGCCCTCCGGTACTTC.

This clone showed up just once. The gene calls are TRBV14 and TRBJ2-2; 9 bases fit TRBD2. Germline loops: CDR1 SGHDN, CDR2 FVKESK. The junction had 8 bases not matched to a gene; V was cut back by 1 base and J by 5 bases. There are 17 residues in the CDR3. Here the CDR3 reads CASSQVPASGETGELFF. CDR3 bases: TGTGCCAGCAGCCAAGTTCCGGCTAGCGGGGAGACCGGGGAGCTGTTTTTT.

The CDR3 is CATSRDTAGGPQDTQYF. The CDR3 nucleotides read TGTGCCACCAGCAGAGATACTGCGGGAGGGCCACAGGATACGCAGTATTTT. The chain is built from TRBV15 and TRBJ2-3; TRBD2 matches at 9 bases. In germline, CDR1 is LNHNV, CDR2 YYDKDF (reference sequence). J lost 6 bases, V lost 0 bases, and 10 bases had no gene match. There are 17 residues in the CDR3.

This clone showed up just a few times. This chain joins TRBV5-6 and TRBJ1-1; tentative D call: TRBD1 (6 bases). CDR3 length: 15 amino acids. Germline lookup yields CDR1 SGHDT and CDR2 YYEEEE. Trimming removed 3 bases at V and 1 base at J, with 13 bases between. In DNA form, the CDR3 reads TGTGCCAGCAGCTACGCCCCACAGGGGAACACTGAAGCTTTCTTT. Translated, it gives CASSYAPQGNTEAFF. Looking up the rest from reference TRBV5-6 and TRBJ1-1 gives the full variable domain: DAGVTQSPTHLIKTRGQQVTLRCSPKSGHDTVSWYQQALGQGPQFIFQYYEEEERQRGNFPDRFSGHQFPNYSSELNVNALLLGDSALYLCASSYAPQGNTEAFFGQGTRLTVV.

The chain joins TRBV3-1 (or the pseudogene TRBV3-2) to TRBJ1-1; no reliable D call. CDR3 length: 17 residues. The germline gives CDR1 LGHDT, CDR2 YNNKEL (reference sequence). Trimming left V 1 base short and J 0 bases short, with 15 bases between. This CDR3 is CASSQGTGMTMNTEAFF. The DNA of the CDR3 is TGTGCCAGCAGCCAAGGCACGGGAATGACGATGAACACTGAAGCTTTCTTT.

This rearrangement joins TRBV24-1 to TRBJ2-1, with 8 bases matching TRBD2. This CDR3 has 16 residues. Germline CDR1 and CDR2: KGHDR and SFDVKD. V trimming: 4 bases; J trimming: 7 bases; junction bases outside the gene matches: 11. CDR3 sequence reads: CATSDQSPGTSNEQFF. Here the CDR3 DNA reads TGTGCCACCAGTGACCAGAGTCCCGGGACTAGTAATGAGCAGTTCTTC.

This clone showed up just once. The CDR3 spells CASSTAGFEAFF. CDR3 bases: TGTGCCAGCAGTACGGCGGGCTTCGAAGCTTTCTTT. This chain connects TRBV12-3 or TRBV12-4 to TRBJ1-1; D is uncertain. The CDR3 loop spans 12 amino acids. V lost 5 bases and J lost 8, with 12 bases in between.